What follows are 25 T cell receptor beta chains derived from one specimen sequenced in a study of cytomegalovirus exposure and HLA in healthy donors. Primers for the PCR totalled 60 Vbeta and 13 Jbeta. Profiling relied on immunoSEQ multiplex PCR, and the TCRdb table lists in-frame clones only, not all of them. The sample holds around 65,000 clones, more than 70% seen once. The sample taken for sequencing was PBMCs. The source is a man aged 45-60 years in good health and CMV-seropositive.

There are a few counts of this clone. V and J are TRBV20-1 and TRBJ2-1, with D possibly matching TRBD1 (6 bases). This CDR3 region has 11 residues. Germline V gene data show CDR1 as DFQATT and CDR2 as SNEGSKA (reference sequence). The V gene lost 2 bases and the J gene lost 10 bases, with 9 bases spanning the gap. The chain's CDR3 is CSARRTVEQFF. The CDR3 DNA is TGCAGTGCTAGAAGGACAGTGGAGCAGTTCTTC.

V usage is TRBV10-3 and J usage is TRBJ2-3, with TRBD2 identical over 10 bases. Germline CDR1 is ENHRY and CDR2 is SYGVKD. The CDR3 covers 14 residues. Trimming cost V 6 bases and J 4 bases; bases outside gene matches: 4. CDR3 protein: CAIRAGLASDTQYF. The CDR3 nucleotides are TGTGCCATCAGGGCGGGACTAGCGTCAGATACGCAGTATTTT.

The rearrangement joins TRBV7-9 to TRBJ2-7; possibly TRBD1 for D (6 bases). Germline values: CDR1 SEHNR, CDR2 FQNEAQ (reference sequence). The CDR3 consists of 15 residues. Trimming took off 1 base at V and 2 bases at J, with 12 bases between the two ends. CDR3 DNA sequence: TGTGCCAGCAGCTTAGATGCGGACAGTACCTACGAGCAGTACTTC. It codes for CASSLDADSTYEQYF.

The rearrangement uses TRBV5-1 and TRBJ1-2, with D possibly TRBD1 on 5 matching bases. The germline V gene has CDR1 SGHRS and CDR2 YFSETQ. V dropped 4 bases and J dropped 4 bases, with 14 bases sitting between them. The CDR3 length is 14 residues. CDR3 in amino acids: CASSSDGGLYGYTF. For the CDR3, the DNA is TGCGCCAGCAGCAGCGATGGGGGACTCTATGGCTACACCTTC.

This chain connects TRBV7-9 to TRBJ2-7; possible D gene TRBD1, 9 bases. The germline V and J ends were trimmed by 4 bases and 7 bases, with 20 bases remaining between them. This CDR3 region has 15 residues. Looked up from germline, CDR1 is SEHNR and CDR2 is FQNEAQ (reference sequence). CDR3 nucleotides: TGTGCCAGCAGCTCGGAAACAGGGGGCGGGGGGGAGCAGTACTTC. Amino acid sequence: CASSSETGGGGEQYF.

This clone was seen a few times. A much larger clone lies one base from this, so it may be a read error. Given the absence of the conserved phenylalanine or tryptophan at the CDR3 end, a read error is likely. The J gene is TRBJ1-1, the V gene TRBV12-5; 11 bases agree with TRBD1. The CDR3 is 15 residues long. The germline gives CDR1 LGHNT, CDR2 FRNRAP. V dropped 4 bases and J dropped 7; count of bases not matched to a gene: 8. The CDR3 here is CASGSDRGRIDEAFL. In DNA form, the CDR3 reads TGTGCTAGTGGTTCGGACAGGGGGCGGATTGATGAAGCTTTCTTG.

The chain combines TRBV18 with TRBJ2-5; possible D gene TRBD2, 5 bases. Looked up from germline, CDR1 is KGHSH and CDR2 is LQKENI. The CDR3 has 13 residues. V lost 1 base, J lost 4 bases, and 7 bases lay in between. In nucleotides, the CDR3 is TGTGCCAGCTCACCACAAGGAGGAGAGACCCAGTACTTC. Its translation: CASSPQGGETQYF.

The chain carries TRBV7-3 and TRBJ2-5, with D possibly being TRBD2 (5 bases). The CDR3 consists of 14 residues. V was cut by 2 bases and J by 1 base, with 8 bases left in between. Germline V gives CDR1 SGHTA, CDR2 FQGTGA. CDR3 nucleotides: TGTGCCAGCAGCTTACGAGGGCCCCAAGAGACCCAGTACTTC. Protein: CASSLRGPQETQYF.

The rearrangement links TRBV7-3 to TRBJ2-3; 14 positions match TRBD2. CDR3 length: 17 amino acids. The junction had 4 bases not matched to a gene; V was cut back by 5 bases and J by 0 bases. Germline V gene sequence: CDR1 SGHTA, CDR2 FQGTGA. For the CDR3, the DNA is TGTGCCAGCAGCAAGGGACTAGCGGGAGCCAGCACAGATACGCAGTATTTT. Amino acid sequence: CASSKGLAGASTDTQYF.

The genes are TRBV6-5 and TRBJ1-1, with D possibly matching TRBD1 (5 bases). This CDR3 spans 15 amino acids. With 2 bases removed from V and 0 bases from J, the gap between germline ends came to 10 bases. Germline V gene sequence: CDR1 MNHEY, CDR2 SVGAGI. The CDR3 here is CASSYTAGVNTEAFF. DNA of the CDR3: TGTGCCAGCAGTTACACTGCGGGGGTGAACACTGAAGCTTTCTTT.

This clone has a handful of counts. V is TRBV27 and J is TRBJ2-4, with D maybe TRBD1 (5 bases). With 6 bases removed from V and 2 bases from J, the gap between germline ends came to 14 bases. This CDR3 region has 15 residues. Germline-derived CDR1 and CDR2 are MNHEY and SMNVEV (reference sequence). The CDR3 spells CASSRQGFSKNIQYF. The CDR3, as DNA: TGTGCCAGCAGCCGTCAGGGTTTCTCCAAAAACATTCAGTACTTC.

The chain links TRBV7-9 to TRBJ2-3; TRBD2 matches 7 bases. V gave up 5 bases and J gave up 3 bases; unmatched junction bases: 11. Germline V gene lookup returns CDR1 SEHNR and CDR2 FQNEAQ (reference sequence). This CDR3 is 16 amino acids long. This CDR3 is CASSPRTSGPTDTQYF. CDR3 DNA: TGTGCCAGCAGCCCCCGGACTAGTGGGCCAACAGATACGCAGTATTTT.

As concerns this clone: The junction departs from the called germline gene at one end, perhaps through a read error. This chain connects TRBV13 to TRBJ1-1, with 7 nucleotides matching TRBD1. This CDR3 is built from 17 residues. Germline loops: CDR1 PRHDT, CDR2 FYEKMQ (reference sequence). CDR3 nucleotides: TGTGCCACCAGCTTTAGGACAGGCCAGTGGATGAACACTGAAGCTTTCTTT. This sequence encodes CATSFRTGQWMNTEAFF. Supplemented by reference TRBV13 and TRBJ1-1, the full variable domain reads AAGVIQSPRHLIKEKRETATLKCYPIPRHDTVYWYQQGPGQDPQFLISFYEKMQSDKGSIPDRFSAQQFSDYHSELNMSSLELGDSALYFCATSFRTGQWMNTEAFFGQGTRLTVV.

The chain has TRBV7-2 and TRBJ1-3, with 10 nucleotides matching TRBD1. The CDR3 contains 16 residues. The germline gives CDR1 SGHTA, CDR2 FQGNSA. V shed 4 bases and J 2 bases; nucleotides not matched to a gene: 5. The CDR3 is CASSWRQGATGNTIYF. CDR3 bases: TGTGCCAGCAGCTGGCGACAGGGGGCAACTGGAAACACCATATATTTT.

The chain has TRBV16 and TRBJ2-2; TRBD1 is a possible D gene (5 bases). CDR1 and CDR2 from the germline V gene are KGHSY and FQNENV. There are 14 residues in the CDR3. The V end was cut by 6 bases, the J end by 3 bases, with 11 bases between. For the CDR3, the DNA is TGTGCCAGCAGTCCCGACAGCTACACCGGGGAGCTGTTTTTT. Protein sequence: CASSPDSYTGELFF.

This chain joins TRBV7-9 and TRBJ2-7, with 9 bases fitting TRBD2. Germline V gene data show CDR1 as SEHNR and CDR2 as FQNEAQ (reference sequence). CDR3 length: 14 residues. This CDR3 is CAAAGGLSSYEQYF. The CDR3 nucleotides are TGTGCGGCGGCGGGAGGGCTTTCTTCCTACGAGCAGTACTTC. Together with reference TRBV7-9 and TRBJ2-7, the CDR3 gives the full variable domain: DTGVSQNPRHKITKRGQNVTFRCDPISEHNRLYWYRQTLGQGPEFLTYFQNEAQLEKSRLLSDRFSAERPKGSFSTLEIQRTEQGDSAMYLCAAAGGLSSYEQYFGPGTRLTVT.

The rearrangement joins TRBV10-1 to TRBJ2-1, with D tentatively TRBD1 (5 bases). This CDR3 region has 14 residues. V lost 6 bases to trimming and J lost 3 bases, with 12 bases between them. CDR1 and CDR2 (germline): WNHNN, SYGVQD (reference sequence). The CDR3 reads CASRQDHNYNEQFF. DNA of the CDR3: TGCGCCAGCAGACAGGATCACAACTACAATGAGCAGTTCTTC.

J is TRBJ2-3 and V is TRBV7-9; D is ambiguous. Germline V CDR1 and CDR2: SEHNR, FQNEAQ (reference sequence). The CDR3 is 12 amino acids. The V end lost 5 bases, the J end lost 0 bases, and 3 bases lay between the germline ends. CDR3 amino acids: CASSPSTDTQYF. For the CDR3, the DNA is TGTGCCAGCAGCCCGAGCACAGATACGCAGTATTTT.

V is TRBV6-1 and J is TRBJ2-7, with 7 nucleotides matching TRBD1. V lost 4 bases, J lost 11 bases, and 5 bases stayed unmatched. The CDR3 extends over 11 amino acids. The germline gives CDR1 MNHNS, CDR2 SASEGT. The CDR3 sequence is CASSVLTGEYF. CDR3 DNA sequence: TGTGCCAGCAGTGTGTTAACAGGGGAGTACTTC.

About this clone: One junction end does not reproduce the germline sequence, and a read error may be involved. The CDR3 reads CATSSRGNAGELFF. The CDR3, as DNA: TGTGCCACCAGCAGCAGGGGGAACGCCGGGGAGCTGTTTTTT. This chain connects TRBV15 to TRBJ2-2; 7 bases agree with TRBD1. The germline CDR1 and CDR2 sequences are LNHNV and YYDKDF (reference sequence). The CDR3 length is 14 residues.

The chain has TRBV27 and TRBJ2-1; D remains ambiguous. V lost 8 bases, J lost 4 bases, and 9 bases lay in between. Germline V gene data show CDR1 as MNHEY and CDR2 as SMNVEV (reference sequence). The CDR3 totals 12 residues. CDR3 sequence (DNA): TGTGCCAGCTTTGGCCAATACAATGAGCAGTTCTTC. This encodes CASFGQYNEQFF.

V and J are TRBV27 and TRBJ2-2; 9 positions match TRBD1. V shed 4 bases and J 7 bases; nucleotides not matched to a gene: 4. Germline CDR1 reads MNHEY; CDR2 reads SMNVEV (reference sequence). The CDR3 contains 14 residues. CDR3 nucleotide sequence: TGTGCCAGCAGTTCGACAGGGGGGGACGGGGAGCTGTTTTTT. Its translation is CASSSTGGDGELFF.

The V call is TRBV27, the J call TRBJ2-6; TRBD1 might be the D (6 bases). V lost 7 bases and J lost 2, with 9 bases in between. Germline-derived CDR1 and CDR2 are MNHEY and SMNVEV (reference sequence). This CDR3 is 14 amino acids long. CDR3 coding DNA: TGTGCCAGCACCCAGGGGACTGGGGCCAACGTCCTGACTTTC. This translates into CASTQGTGANVLTF. Supplemented by reference TRBV27 and TRBJ2-6, the full variable domain reads EAQVTQNPRYLITVTGKKLTVTCSQNMNHEYMSWYRQDPGLGLRQIYYSMNVEVTDKGDVPEGYKVSRKEKRNFPLILESPSPNQTSLYFCASTQGTGANVLTFGAGSRLTVL.

V and J are TRBV28 and TRBJ2-7, with unresolved D. The CDR3 extends over 13 amino acids. Per the germline V gene, CDR1 is MDHEN and CDR2 is SYDVKM. V shed 3 bases and J shed 5 bases, with 11 bases lying between them. The CDR3 DNA sequence: TGTGCCAGCAGTTTGGAACAGCTAAACGAGCAGTACTTC. It yields the protein CASSLEQLNEQYF.

This clone showed up just a few times. The rearrangement links TRBV7-2 to TRBJ2-7; 10 bases are shared with TRBD2. Germline V gives CDR1 SGHTA, CDR2 FQGNSA. The CDR3 extends over 15 amino acids. The V gene end was trimmed by 2 bases and the J gene end by 6 bases; junction bases not matched to a gene: 7. The CDR3 region is CASSLSGRAAGEQYF. In DNA form, the CDR3 reads TGTGCCAGCAGCTTAAGCGGGAGGGCCGCAGGCGAGCAGTACTTC.